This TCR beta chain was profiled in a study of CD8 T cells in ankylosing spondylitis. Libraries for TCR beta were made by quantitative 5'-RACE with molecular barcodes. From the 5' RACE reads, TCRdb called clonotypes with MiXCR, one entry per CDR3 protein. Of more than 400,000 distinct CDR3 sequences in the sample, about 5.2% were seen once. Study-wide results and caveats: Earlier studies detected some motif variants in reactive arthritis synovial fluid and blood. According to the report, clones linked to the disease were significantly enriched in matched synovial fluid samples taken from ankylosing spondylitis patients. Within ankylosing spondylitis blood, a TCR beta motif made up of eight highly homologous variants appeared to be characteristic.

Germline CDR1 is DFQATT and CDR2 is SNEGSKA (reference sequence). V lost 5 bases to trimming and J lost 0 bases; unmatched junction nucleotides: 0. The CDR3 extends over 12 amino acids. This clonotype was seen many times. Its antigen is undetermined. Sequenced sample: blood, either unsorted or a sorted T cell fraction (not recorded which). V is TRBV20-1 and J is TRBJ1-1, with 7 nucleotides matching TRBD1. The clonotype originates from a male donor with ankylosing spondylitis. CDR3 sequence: CSAQGVNTEAFF. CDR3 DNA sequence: TGCAGTGCTCAGGGGGTGAACACTGAAGCTTTCTTT.